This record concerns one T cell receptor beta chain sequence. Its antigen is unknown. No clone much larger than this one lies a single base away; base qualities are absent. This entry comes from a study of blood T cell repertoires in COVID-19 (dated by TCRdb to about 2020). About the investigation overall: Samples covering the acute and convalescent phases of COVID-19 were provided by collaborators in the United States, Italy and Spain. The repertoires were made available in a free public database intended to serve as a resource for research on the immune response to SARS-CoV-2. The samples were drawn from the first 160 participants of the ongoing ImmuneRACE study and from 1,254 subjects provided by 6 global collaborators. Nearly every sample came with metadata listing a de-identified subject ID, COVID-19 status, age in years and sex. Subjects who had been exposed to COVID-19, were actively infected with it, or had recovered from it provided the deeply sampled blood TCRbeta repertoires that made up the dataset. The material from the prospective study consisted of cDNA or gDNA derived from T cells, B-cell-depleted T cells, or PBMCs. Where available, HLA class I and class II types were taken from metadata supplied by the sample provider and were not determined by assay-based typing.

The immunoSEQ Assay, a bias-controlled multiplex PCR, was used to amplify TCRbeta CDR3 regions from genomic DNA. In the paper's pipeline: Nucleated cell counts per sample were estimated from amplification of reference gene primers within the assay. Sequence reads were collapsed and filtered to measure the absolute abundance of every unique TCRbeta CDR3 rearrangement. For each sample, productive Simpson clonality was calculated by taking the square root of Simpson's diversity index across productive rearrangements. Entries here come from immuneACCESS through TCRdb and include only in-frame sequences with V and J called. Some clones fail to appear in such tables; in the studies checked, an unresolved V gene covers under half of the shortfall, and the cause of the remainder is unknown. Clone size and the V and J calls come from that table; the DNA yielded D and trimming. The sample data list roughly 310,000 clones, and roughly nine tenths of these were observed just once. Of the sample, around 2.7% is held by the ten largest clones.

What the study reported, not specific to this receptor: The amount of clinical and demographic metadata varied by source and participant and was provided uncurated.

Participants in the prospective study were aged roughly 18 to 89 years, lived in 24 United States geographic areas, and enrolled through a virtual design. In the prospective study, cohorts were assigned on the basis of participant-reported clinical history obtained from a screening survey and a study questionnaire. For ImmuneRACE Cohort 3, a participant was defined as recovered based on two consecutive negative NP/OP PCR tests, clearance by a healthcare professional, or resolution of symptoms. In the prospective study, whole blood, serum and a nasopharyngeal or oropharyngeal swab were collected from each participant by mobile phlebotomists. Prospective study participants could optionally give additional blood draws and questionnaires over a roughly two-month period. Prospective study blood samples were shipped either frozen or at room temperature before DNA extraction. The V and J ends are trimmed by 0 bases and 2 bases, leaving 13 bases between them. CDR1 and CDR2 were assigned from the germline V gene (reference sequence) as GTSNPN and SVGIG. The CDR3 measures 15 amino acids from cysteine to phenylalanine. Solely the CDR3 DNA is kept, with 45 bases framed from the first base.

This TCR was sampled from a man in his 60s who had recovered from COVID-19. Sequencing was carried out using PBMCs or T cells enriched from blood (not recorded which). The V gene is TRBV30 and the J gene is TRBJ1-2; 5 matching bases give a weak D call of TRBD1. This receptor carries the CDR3 CAWSVGLLVNYGYTF. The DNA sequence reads TGTGCCTGGAGTGTGGGACTCCTGGTAAACTATGGCTACACCTTC.